These T cell receptor beta chains were read from a single sample in a study of T-cell memory formation after mild COVID-19. TCRdb re-called the 5' RACE reads through MiXCR, storing one row per CDR3 protein. The data contain 240,000 or so distinct CDR3 sequences, approximately 10% of them seen just once; the ten biggest clones take up roughly a fifth. Input material: PBMCs or a T cell subset sorted from them (not recorded which). These receptors all come from a man aged 18 to 29 who had mild COVID-19 (a few samples of this study predate the infection). Cell type and time point are not known. The CDR3 runs from the conserved cysteine through the conserved F or W. Fields, in order: D gene, J gene, clone size, V gene, CDR3 DNA, CDR3 protein. D genes are given only for firm matches. Size is stated for part of the rows, as once, few or many counts, or as a class when the clone is expanded.

d_call: -
j_call: TRBJ1-5
clone_size: -
v_call: TRBV21-1
cdr3_nt: TGTGCCAGCCCAATCAGGGACCGGGCGGCTCAGCCCCAGCATTTT
cdr3_aa: CASPIRDRAAQPQHF

d_call: TRBD2
j_call: TRBJ2-1
clone_size: few
v_call: TRBV5-4
cdr3_nt: TGTGCCAGCAGCCCAGCGGGGAGTGAGTACAATGAGCAGTTCTTC
cdr3_aa: CASSPAGSEYNEQFF

d_call: TRBD1
j_call: TRBJ1-1
clone_size: -
v_call: TRBV7-3
cdr3_nt: TGTGCCAGCAGCTTACACAGGGGAGTTGGGAGCGGCACTGAAGCTTTCTTT
cdr3_aa: CASSLHRGVGSGTEAFF

d_call: -
j_call: TRBJ1-1
clone_size: -
v_call: TRBV10-3
cdr3_nt: TGTGCCATCAGAAACCAGGAGCGCACTGAAGCTTTCTTT
cdr3_aa: CAIRNQERTEAFF

d_call: -
j_call: TRBJ2-4
clone_size: -
v_call: TRBV28
cdr3_nt: TGTGCCAGTTCAGGGGAGGCCAAAAACATTCAGTACTTC
cdr3_aa: CASSGEAKNIQYF

d_call: -
j_call: TRBJ2-5
clone_size: -
v_call: TRBV12-3/TRBV12-4
cdr3_nt: TGTGCCAGCAGTTTACGAGTACGACAGATAAACCAAGAGACCCAGTACTTC
cdr3_aa: CASSLRVRQINQETQYF

d_call: TRBD2
j_call: TRBJ2-3
clone_size: -
v_call: TRBV12-3/TRBV12-4
cdr3_nt: TGTGCCAGCAGTTTAGAGGGGCTAGCGGGCGATACGCAGTATTTT
cdr3_aa: CASSLEGLAGDTQYF

d_call: -
j_call: TRBJ2-5
clone_size: few
v_call: TRBV13
cdr3_nt: TGTGCCAGCAGCTTTCGGGGGATGGATGAGACCCAGTACTTC
cdr3_aa: CASSFRGMDETQYF

d_call: -
j_call: TRBJ1-5
clone_size: few
v_call: TRBV7-2
cdr3_nt: TGTGCCAGCAGCCAAGACAGGTCTCCTCAGCCCCAGCATTTT
cdr3_aa: CASSQDRSPQPQHF

d_call: -
j_call: TRBJ1-6
clone_size: many
v_call: TRBV29-1
cdr3_nt: TGCAGCGTTGAGGTCGCCGGGGGTTCACCCCTCCACTTT
cdr3_aa: CSVEVAGGSPLHF

d_call: -
j_call: TRBJ2-3
clone_size: many
v_call: TRBV4-3
cdr3_nt: TGCGCCAGCAGACTGGGCGGGGCGAGTACAGATACGCAGTATTTT
cdr3_aa: CASRLGGASTDTQYF

d_call: TRBD2
j_call: TRBJ2-5
clone_size: -
v_call: TRBV5-1
cdr3_nt: TGCGCCAGCTATTATGGGACTAGCGGTAACCAAGAGACCCAGTACTTC
cdr3_aa: CASYYGTSGNQETQYF

d_call: TRBD1
j_call: TRBJ1-1
clone_size: -
v_call: TRBV5-6
cdr3_nt: TGTGCCAGCAGCTTGATATCCGGCAGGGGGACCACTGAAGCTTTCTTT
cdr3_aa: CASSLISGRGTTEAFF

d_call: TRBD2
j_call: TRBJ2-2
clone_size: -
v_call: TRBV20-1
cdr3_nt: TGCAGTGCTAGATCTACTAGCGGGGGGGCCCCGAACACCGGGGAGCTGTTTTTT
cdr3_aa: CSARSTSGGAPNTGELFF

d_call: -
j_call: TRBJ1-2
clone_size: many
v_call: TRBV7-8
cdr3_nt: TGTGCCAGCAGCTTACAGGGACTCTACTATGGCTACACCTTC
cdr3_aa: CASSLQGLYYGYTF

d_call: -
j_call: TRBJ1-1
clone_size: -
v_call: TRBV12-3/TRBV12-4
cdr3_nt: TGTGCCAGCAGAGACCCAGGTTTTGTGAACACTGAAGCTTTCTTT
cdr3_aa: CASRDPGFVNTEAFF

d_call: -
j_call: TRBJ2-5
clone_size: -
v_call: TRBV3-1
cdr3_nt: TGTGCCAGCAGCCAAAGGGGGGGTCCAGAGACCCAGTACTTC
cdr3_aa: CASSQRGGPETQYF

d_call: -
j_call: TRBJ2-5
clone_size: -
v_call: TRBV14
cdr3_nt: TGTGCCAGCAGCCAAGACCCCCCTGGGGTAGCCATAGTGGAGACCCAGTACTTC
cdr3_aa: CASSQDPPGVAIVETQYF

d_call: TRBD1
j_call: TRBJ1-1
clone_size: few
v_call: TRBV7-9
cdr3_nt: TGTGCCAGCAGGACAGGGGGTAACACTGAAGCTTTCTTT
cdr3_aa: CASRTGGNTEAFF

d_call: -
j_call: TRBJ2-5
clone_size: -
v_call: TRBV5-1
cdr3_nt: TGCGCCAGCAGCTCACCACTGCCGGGCTGGGACCAAGAGACCCAGTACTTC
cdr3_aa: CASSSPLPGWDQETQYF

d_call: -
j_call: TRBJ2-2
clone_size: -
v_call: TRBV14
cdr3_nt: TGTGCCAGCAGCCCCTACGTCTCCGGGGAGCTGTTTTTT
cdr3_aa: CASSPYVSGELFF

d_call: -
j_call: TRBJ2-3
clone_size: -
v_call: TRBV4-1
cdr3_nt: TGCGCCAGCAGCCAAGGGGTAGCGGCGGGGATGGCGCAGTATTTT
cdr3_aa: CASSQGVAAGMAQYF

d_call: TRBD1
j_call: TRBJ2-5
clone_size: -
v_call: TRBV11-2
cdr3_nt: TGTGCCAGCACCTGGGGGACAGAACACCAAGAGACCCAGTACTTC
cdr3_aa: CASTWGTEHQETQYF

d_call: -
j_call: TRBJ2-3
clone_size: many
v_call: TRBV5-1
cdr3_nt: TGCGCCAGCAGCCTCAACCCCGGACAAACAACCACAGATACGCAGTATTTT
cdr3_aa: CASSLNPGQTTTDTQYF

d_call: TRBD1
j_call: TRBJ1-3
clone_size: -
v_call: TRBV6-6
cdr3_nt: TGTGCCAGCAGTTACTTAGGGACAGTCGGGCCGAAAAACACCATATATTTT
cdr3_aa: CASSYLGTVGPKNTIYF

d_call: -
j_call: TRBJ1-2
clone_size: -
v_call: TRBV5-1
cdr3_nt: TGCGCCAGCAGCGTGGGATACTATGGCTACACCTTC
cdr3_aa: CASSVGYYGYTF

d_call: -
j_call: TRBJ2-1
clone_size: many
v_call: TRBV11-2
cdr3_nt: TGTGCCAGCAGCTTAGACCCCCTCAGTGGTCGTGAGTTCTTC
cdr3_aa: CASSLDPLSGREFF

d_call: -
j_call: TRBJ2-3
clone_size: few
v_call: TRBV12-3/TRBV12-4
cdr3_nt: TGTGCCAGCAGCTCATGGGGGGACACAGATACGCAGTATTTT
cdr3_aa: CASSSWGDTDTQYF

d_call: -
j_call: TRBJ2-7
clone_size: many
v_call: TRBV6-2/TRBV6-3
cdr3_nt: TGTGCCAGCAGTGAACCCGGGTCCTCCTACGAGCAGTACTTC
cdr3_aa: CASSEPGSSYEQYF

d_call: -
j_call: TRBJ1-4
clone_size: few
v_call: TRBV12-3/TRBV12-4
cdr3_nt: TGTGCCAGCAGGGGGGCAGCCTGGGAAAAACTGTTTTTT
cdr3_aa: CASRGAAWEKLFF

d_call: -
j_call: TRBJ1-1
clone_size: few
v_call: TRBV7-8
cdr3_nt: TGTGCCAGCAGCTTAGGCCGTCGTAGTGCGGGGTCAAACACTGAAGCTTTCTTT
cdr3_aa: CASSLGRRSAGSNTEAFF

d_call: -
j_call: TRBJ2-1
clone_size: few
v_call: TRBV9
cdr3_nt: TGTGCCAGCACCACGAGGGGGGCTCCCGGCAATGAGCAGTTCTTC
cdr3_aa: CASTTRGAPGNEQFF

d_call: -
j_call: TRBJ1-1
clone_size: few
v_call: TRBV7-2
cdr3_nt: TGTGCCAGCAGCCTCCGACCCTTGGCAGGTGGCACTGAAGCTTTCTTT
cdr3_aa: CASSLRPLAGGTEAFF

d_call: -
j_call: TRBJ2-7
clone_size: -
v_call: TRBV4-1
cdr3_nt: TGCGCCAGCAGCCCCGCTGGGGTACGGGGTGGGCGCGACGAGCAGTACTTC
cdr3_aa: CASSPAGVRGGRDEQYF

d_call: TRBD2
j_call: TRBJ2-4
clone_size: few
v_call: TRBV6-4
cdr3_nt: TGTGTCCCGAGCGGGGGGGCCAAAAACATTCAGTACTTC
cdr3_aa: CVPSGGAKNIQYF

d_call: TRBD2
j_call: TRBJ2-1
clone_size: once
v_call: TRBV12-3/TRBV12-4
cdr3_nt: TGTGCCAGCACCGGGACTAGCTCCTACAATGAGCAGTTCTTC
cdr3_aa: CASTGTSSYNEQFF

d_call: TRBD1
j_call: TRBJ2-2
clone_size: few
v_call: TRBV4-2
cdr3_nt: TGTGCCAGCAGCGTCCGACAGGGGGCGAACACCGGGGAGCTGTTTTTT
cdr3_aa: CASSVRQGANTGELFF

d_call: TRBD1
j_call: TRBJ2-6
clone_size: -
v_call: TRBV28
cdr3_nt: TGTGCCAGCAGCCGGACAGGGACCTCTGGGGCCAACGTCCTGACTTTC
cdr3_aa: CASSRTGTSGANVLTF

d_call: -
j_call: TRBJ2-5
clone_size: many
v_call: TRBV7-2
cdr3_nt: TGTGCCAGCAGTTTAGGGGGGACAGTAGAGACCCAGTACTTC
cdr3_aa: CASSLGGTVETQYF

d_call: -
j_call: TRBJ2-1
clone_size: -
v_call: TRBV4-3
cdr3_nt: TGCGCCAGCAGCACAACTGGGAGCTACAATGAGCAGTTCTTC
cdr3_aa: CASSTTGSYNEQFF

d_call: -
j_call: TRBJ1-6
clone_size: few
v_call: TRBV19
cdr3_nt: TGTGCCAGTAGTGGCGGGGCGCGGGGTTCACCCCTCCACTTT
cdr3_aa: CASSGGARGSPLHF

d_call: -
j_call: TRBJ1-4
clone_size: few
v_call: TRBV20-1
cdr3_nt: TGCAGTGCTCCCACCCACAGCGTATCTAATGAAAAACTGTTTTTT
cdr3_aa: CSAPTHSVSNEKLFF

d_call: TRBD2
j_call: TRBJ2-1
clone_size: -
v_call: TRBV5-1
cdr3_nt: TGCGCCAGCAGCCCCGGACTAGCAACCTACAATGAGCAGTTCTTC
cdr3_aa: CASSPGLATYNEQFF

d_call: TRBD2
j_call: TRBJ2-3
clone_size: many
v_call: TRBV7-3
cdr3_nt: TGTGCCAGCAGCCCCCGCCGGGGGGGGGGGCAGTATTTT
cdr3_aa: CASSPRRGGGQYF

d_call: -
j_call: TRBJ1-6
clone_size: -
v_call: TRBV6-5
cdr3_nt: TGTGCCAGCAGGAACAGCTTAGAAAATTCACCCCTCCACTTT
cdr3_aa: CASRNSLENSPLHF